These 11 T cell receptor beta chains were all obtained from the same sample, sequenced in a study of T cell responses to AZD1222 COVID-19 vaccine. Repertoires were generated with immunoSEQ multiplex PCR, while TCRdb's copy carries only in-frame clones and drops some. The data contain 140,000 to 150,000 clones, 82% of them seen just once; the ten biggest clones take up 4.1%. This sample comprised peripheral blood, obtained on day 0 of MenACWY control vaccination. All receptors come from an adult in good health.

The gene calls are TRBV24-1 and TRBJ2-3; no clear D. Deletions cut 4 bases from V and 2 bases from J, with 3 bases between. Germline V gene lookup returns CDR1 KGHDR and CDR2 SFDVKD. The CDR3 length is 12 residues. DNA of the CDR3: TGTGCCACCAGTGAGGCCACAGATACGCAGTATTTT. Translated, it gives CATSEATDTQYF.

Here the CDR3 reads CASSQDGRGLAWGTGELFF. Written as DNA, the CDR3 is TGTGCCAGCAGCCAAGATGGACGGGGACTAGCGTGGGGCACCGGGGAGCTGTTTTTT. J is TRBJ2-2 and V is TRBV3-1 (or the pseudogene TRBV3-2); 10 bases align to TRBD2. With 0 bases clipped from V and 4 bases from J, the junction kept 11 bases outside the gene matches. This CDR3 is 19 amino acids long. Per the germline V gene, CDR1 is LGHDT and CDR2 is YNNKEL (reference sequence).

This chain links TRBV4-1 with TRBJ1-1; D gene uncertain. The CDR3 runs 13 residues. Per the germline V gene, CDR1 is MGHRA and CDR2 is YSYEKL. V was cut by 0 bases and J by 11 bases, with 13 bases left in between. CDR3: CASSQDTPSRAFF. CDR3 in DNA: TGCGCCAGCAGCCAAGATACCCCCTCGAGGGCTTTCTTT.

The CDR3 DNA is TGTGCCAGCAGCCAAGATTTCGCCGGCTCTGGGGCCAACGTCCTGACTTTC. Protein: CASSQDFAGSGANVLTF. The chain recombines TRBV4-2 with TRBJ2-6; D unclear. The V gene lost 0 bases and the J gene lost 0 bases, with 9 bases spanning the gap. The CDR3 runs to 17 residues. Germline-derived CDR1 and CDR2 are LGHNA and YNFKEQ.

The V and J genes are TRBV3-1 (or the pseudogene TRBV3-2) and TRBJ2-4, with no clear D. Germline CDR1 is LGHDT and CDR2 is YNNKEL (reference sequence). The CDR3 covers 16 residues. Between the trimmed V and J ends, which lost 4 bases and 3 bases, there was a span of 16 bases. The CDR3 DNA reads TGTGCCAGCAGCCCCGCTTTCACTCGTGTCAAAAACATTCAGTACTTC. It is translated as CASSPAFTRVKNIQYF.

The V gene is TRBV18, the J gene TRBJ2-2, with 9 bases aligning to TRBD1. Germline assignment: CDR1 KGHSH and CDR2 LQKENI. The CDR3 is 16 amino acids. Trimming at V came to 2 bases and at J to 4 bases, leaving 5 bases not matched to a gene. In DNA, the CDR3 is TGTGCCAGCTCACCAAAACAGGGGGCTGGCACCGGGGAGCTGTTTTTT. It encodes CASSPKQGAGTGELFF.

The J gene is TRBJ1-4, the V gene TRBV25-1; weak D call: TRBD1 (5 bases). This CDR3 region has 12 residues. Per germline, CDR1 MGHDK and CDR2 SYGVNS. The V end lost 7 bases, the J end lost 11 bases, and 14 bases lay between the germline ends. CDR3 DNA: TGTGCCAGCACCTCAATTCAGGGTAAACTGTTTTTT. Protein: CASTSIQGKLFF.

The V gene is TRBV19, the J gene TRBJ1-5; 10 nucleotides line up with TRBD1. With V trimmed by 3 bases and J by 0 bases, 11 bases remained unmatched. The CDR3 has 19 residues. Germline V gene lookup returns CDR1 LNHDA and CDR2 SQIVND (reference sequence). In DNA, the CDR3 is TGTGCCAGTAGTATTGCACCGGGACAGGGGACTTATAGCAATCAGCCCCAGCATTTT. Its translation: CASSIAPGQGTYSNQPQHF.

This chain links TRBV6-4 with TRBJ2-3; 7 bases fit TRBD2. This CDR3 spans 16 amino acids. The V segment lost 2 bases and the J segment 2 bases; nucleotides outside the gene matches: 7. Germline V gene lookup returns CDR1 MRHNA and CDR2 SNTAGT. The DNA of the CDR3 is TGTGCCAGCAGTGACGCTGGCGGGGGAAACACAGATACGCAGTATTTT. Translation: CASSDAGGGNTDTQYF.

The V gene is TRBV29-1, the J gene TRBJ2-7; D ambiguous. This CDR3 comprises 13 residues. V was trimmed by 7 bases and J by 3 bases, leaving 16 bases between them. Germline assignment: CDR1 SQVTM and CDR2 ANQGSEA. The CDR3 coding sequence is TGCAGCGCCTCCCCTGGCAGCATCTACGAGCAGTACTTC. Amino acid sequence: CSASPGSIYEQYF.

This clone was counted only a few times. As DNA, the CDR3 is TGTGCCAGCAGCTTCTTGGGGCGCACAGATACGCAGTATTTT. As protein: CASSFLGRTDTQYF. The J gene is TRBJ2-3, the V gene TRBV5-6; the D gene is possibly TRBD1 (5 bases). This CDR3 has 14 amino acids. Trimming cost V 2 bases and J 1 base, with 8 bases left between them. Per germline, CDR1 SGHDT and CDR2 YYEEEE. Full variable domain (rest looked up from reference TRBV5-6 and TRBJ2-3): DAGVTQSPTHLIKTRGQQVTLRCSPKSGHDTVSWYQQALGQGPQFIFQYYEEEERQRGNFPDRFSGHQFPNYSSELNVNALLLGDSALYLCASSFLGRTDTQYFGPGTRLTVL.